This T cell receptor beta chain comes out of a study of T cells in localized non-small cell lung cancer. Study-level findings and limits: Uninvolved neighboring lung showed the greatest T cell clonality, exceeding tumor. Longer overall survival accompanied higher blood T cell density. In adjacent lung, a median about 52 of the top 100 tumor clones were found. Sequencing was restricted to one tumor region; therefore, heterogeneity remains possible.

Germline trimming cut 8 bases from V and 7 bases from J; bases unmatched to any gene: 5. CDR3 length: 13 amino acids. CDR1 WSHSY and CDR2 SAAADI come from the germline V gene. Relative to its sample, this clone is medium-sized. Antigen: not known. Clones were sequenced by immunoSEQ multiplex PCR, and TCRdb holds only the in-frame ones, with some missing. The sample shows thousands of clones, roughly 40% of them seen only once. This clonotype was obtained from a male donor aged 60 or over with stage I lung adenocarcinoma. Sequenced material: lung tumor tissue, taken before any cancer treatment. The chain couples TRBV10-2 to TRBJ2-2; 9 bases line up with TRBD1. The CDR3 loop is CASGDRVDGELFF. CDR3 coding DNA: TGCGCCAGCGGGGACAGGGTGGACGGGGAGCTGTTTTTT.